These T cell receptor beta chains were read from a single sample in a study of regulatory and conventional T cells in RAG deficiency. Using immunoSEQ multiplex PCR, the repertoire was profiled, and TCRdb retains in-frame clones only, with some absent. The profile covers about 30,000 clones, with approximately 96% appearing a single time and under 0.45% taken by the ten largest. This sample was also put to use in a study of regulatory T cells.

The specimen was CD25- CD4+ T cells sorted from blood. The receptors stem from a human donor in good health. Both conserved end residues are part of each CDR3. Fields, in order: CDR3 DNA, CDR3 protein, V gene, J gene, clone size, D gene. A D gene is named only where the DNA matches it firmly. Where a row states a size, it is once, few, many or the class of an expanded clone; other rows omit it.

CDR3nt: TGTGCCAGCAGTCGAGGACAGGGGAACTATGGCTACACCTTC; CDR3aa: CASSRGQGNYGYTF; v_gene: TRBV6-5; j_gene: TRBJ1-2; abundance: .; d_gene: TRBD1
CDR3nt: TGTGCCAGCAGCGTCACTAGTGATGAGCAGTTCTTC; CDR3aa: CASSVTSDEQFF; v_gene: TRBV7-2; j_gene: TRBJ2-1; abundance: .; d_gene: .
CDR3nt: TGCGCCAGCAGCTCCACCGGGACAGCTGGAAACACCATATATTTT; CDR3aa: CASSSTGTAGNTIYF; v_gene: TRBV5-1; j_gene: TRBJ1-3; abundance: .; d_gene: TRBD1
CDR3nt: TGTGCCAGCAGCTTGAAAGCGAACTCTGGAAACACCATATATTTT; CDR3aa: CASSLKANSGNTIYF; v_gene: TRBV5-4; j_gene: TRBJ1-3; abundance: .; d_gene: .
CDR3nt: TGTGCCAGCAGCTTATCGGGAGCGAACACCGGGGAGCTGTTTTTT; CDR3aa: CASSLSGANTGELFF; v_gene: TRBV5-6; j_gene: TRBJ2-2; abundance: .; d_gene: .
CDR3nt: TGTGCCAGCGGTATCCTAGCGGGGGGGCCAGATACGCAGTATTTT; CDR3aa: CASGILAGGPDTQYF; v_gene: TRBV6-1; j_gene: TRBJ2-3; abundance: .; d_gene: TRBD2
CDR3nt: TGTGCCAGCAGCACTTTACAGGATCAGCCCCAGCATTTT; CDR3aa: CASSTLQDQPQHF; v_gene: TRBV2; j_gene: TRBJ1-5; abundance: .; d_gene: .
CDR3nt: TGTGCCAGCAGCATCATCTATGGGACAGGGAAGTATAGCAATCAGCCCCAGCATTTT; CDR3aa: CASSIIYGTGKYSNQPQHF; v_gene: TRBV2; j_gene: TRBJ1-5; abundance: .; d_gene: TRBD1
CDR3nt: TGTGCCAGTAGTAGTCAGGTTAGCAATCAGCCCCAGCATTTT; CDR3aa: CASSSQVSNQPQHF; v_gene: TRBV19; j_gene: TRBJ1-5; abundance: .; d_gene: .
CDR3nt: TGTGCCAGCAGTCCCCGGGGGGGGAATCAGCCCCAGCATTTT; CDR3aa: CASSPRGGNQPQHF; v_gene: TRBV28; j_gene: TRBJ1-5; abundance: .; d_gene: .
CDR3nt: TGCGCCAGCAGCCGAGAGACTAGCGGGAGGTATGAGCAGTTCTTC; CDR3aa: CASSRETSGRYEQFF; v_gene: TRBV5-1; j_gene: TRBJ2-1; abundance: .; d_gene: TRBD2
CDR3nt: TGTGCCAGCAGCTTAAGGGACAGGGGTAGCAATCAGCCCCAGCATTTT; CDR3aa: CASSLRDRGSNQPQHF; v_gene: TRBV7-6; j_gene: TRBJ1-5; abundance: .; d_gene: TRBD1
CDR3nt: TGTGCCAGCAGCTTAGCAGCAGGGTGGGAAAACACCATATATTTT; CDR3aa: CASSLAAGWENTIYF; v_gene: TRBV7-8; j_gene: TRBJ1-3; abundance: .; d_gene: .
CDR3nt: TGCGCCAGCAGCTTGGGGCCGGGGGGCGGAGGCCTCTACAATGAGCAGTTCTTC; CDR3aa: CASSLGPGGGGLYNEQFF; v_gene: TRBV5-1; j_gene: TRBJ2-1; abundance: .; d_gene: .
CDR3nt: TGCGCCAGCAGCCAAGAGGGCGGGAGCACAGATACGCAGTATTTT; CDR3aa: CASSQEGGSTDTQYF; v_gene: TRBV4-3; j_gene: TRBJ2-3; abundance: once; d_gene: .